Below, 7 T cell receptor beta chains from the same sample are listed, as sequenced in a study of T cell responses to AZD1222 COVID-19 vaccine. Libraries were prepared by immunoSEQ multiplex PCR; TCRdb keeps only in-frame clonotypes and omits some of them. The profile shows over 90,000 clones, roughly 88% of them singletons. The material was peripheral blood, obtained on day 0 of AZD1222 vaccination. Receptors were obtained from an adult in good health.

The J gene is TRBJ2-7, the V gene TRBV12-1; TRBD1, the D gene given by the table, was not confirmed from the DNA. TRBV12-1 is termed a pseudogene. This CDR3 has 17 amino acids. CDR3 in DNA: TGTGCCAGCAGCTTTGTGGAGGACAGGCGAAACTCCTACGAGCAGTACTTC. Translated: CASSFVEDRRNSYEQYF.

The rearrangement links TRBV28 to TRBJ2-5; 9 nucleotides match TRBD2. Germline lookup yields CDR1 MDHEN and CDR2 SYDVKM. The CDR3 is 16 amino acids. V trimming: 6 bases; J trimming: 5 bases; junction bases outside the gene matches: 13. CDR3 DNA: TGTGCCAGCAGCCTAGTTCTAGCGGGATCGGCGGAGACCCAGTACTTC. It codes for CASSLVLAGSAETQYF.

J is TRBJ1-3 and V is TRBV6-5, with a tentative D call TRBD1 (5 bases). This CDR3 has 12 residues. Germline CDR1 is MNHEY and CDR2 is SVGAGI. The ends were cut back, 4 bases at V and 7 bases at J, with 8 bases in the middle. The CDR3 region is CASSSQGNTIYF. The CDR3 DNA reads TGTGCCAGCAGTTCTCAGGGTAACACCATATATTTT.

J is TRBJ1-2 and V is TRBV29-1, with D tentatively TRBD1 (6 bases). Trimming took 8 bases from V and 7 from J, leaving 14 bases between them. CDR3 length equals 11 residues. Germline loops: CDR1 SQVTM, CDR2 ANQGSEA. The CDR3 here is CSHRERSGYTF. The CDR3 DNA is TGCAGCCACAGGGAGCGTAGTGGCTACACCTTC.

V and J are TRBV7-3 and TRBJ2-3; the D is unclear. V was cut by 3 bases and J by 4 bases, with 5 bases left in between. The CDR3 runs to 12 residues. CDR1 is SGHTA, CDR2 FQGTGA, per germline. CDR3 bases: TGTGCCAGCAGCTTTCAATCAGATACGCAGTATTTT. Encoded protein: CASSFQSDTQYF.

The chain couples TRBV25-1 to TRBJ2-2; TRBD1 matches at 12 bases. The J segment lost 5 bases and the V segment lost 7 bases, leaving 11 bases of the junction unmatched. Germline V gene sequence: CDR1 MGHDK, CDR2 SYGVNS. The CDR3 consists of 17 residues. The chain's CDR3 is CASNGGTGGAATGELFF. CDR3 bases: TGTGCCAGCAATGGAGGGACAGGGGGCGCGGCGACCGGGGAGCTGTTTTTT. The full variable domain, rest sourced from reference TRBV25-1 and TRBJ2-2, is EADIYQTPRYLVIGTGKKITLECSQTMGHDKMYWYQQDPGMELHLIHYSYGVNSTEKGDLSSESTVSRIRTEHFPLTLESARPSHTSQYLCASNGGTGGAATGELFFGEGSRLTVL.

This rearrangement joins TRBV7-3 to TRBJ2-1, with TRBD2 identical over 13 bases. Trimming removed 5 bases from V and 6 bases from J; junction bases left unmatched: 4. This CDR3 is 15 amino acids long. Germline V gene lookup returns CDR1 SGHTA and CDR2 FQGTGA. DNA of the CDR3: TGTGCCAGCAGCATACTAGCGGGGGGGCTCAATGAGCAGTTCTTC. This sequence encodes CASSILAGGLNEQFF.